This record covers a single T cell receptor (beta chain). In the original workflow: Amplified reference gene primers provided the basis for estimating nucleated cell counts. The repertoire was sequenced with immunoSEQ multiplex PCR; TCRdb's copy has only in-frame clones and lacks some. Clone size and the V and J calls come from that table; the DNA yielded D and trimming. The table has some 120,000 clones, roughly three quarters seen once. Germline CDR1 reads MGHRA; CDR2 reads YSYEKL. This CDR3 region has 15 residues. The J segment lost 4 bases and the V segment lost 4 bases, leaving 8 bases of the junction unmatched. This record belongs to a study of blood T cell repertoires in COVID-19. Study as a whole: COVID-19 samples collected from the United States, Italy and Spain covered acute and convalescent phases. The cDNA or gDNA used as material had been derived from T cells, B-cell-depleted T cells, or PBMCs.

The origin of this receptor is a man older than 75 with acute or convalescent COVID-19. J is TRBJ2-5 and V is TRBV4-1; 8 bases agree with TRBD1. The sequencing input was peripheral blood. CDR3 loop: CASSRQTGASETQYF. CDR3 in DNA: TGCGCCAGCAGCCGGCAGACAGGGGCCTCAGAGACCCAGTACTTC.